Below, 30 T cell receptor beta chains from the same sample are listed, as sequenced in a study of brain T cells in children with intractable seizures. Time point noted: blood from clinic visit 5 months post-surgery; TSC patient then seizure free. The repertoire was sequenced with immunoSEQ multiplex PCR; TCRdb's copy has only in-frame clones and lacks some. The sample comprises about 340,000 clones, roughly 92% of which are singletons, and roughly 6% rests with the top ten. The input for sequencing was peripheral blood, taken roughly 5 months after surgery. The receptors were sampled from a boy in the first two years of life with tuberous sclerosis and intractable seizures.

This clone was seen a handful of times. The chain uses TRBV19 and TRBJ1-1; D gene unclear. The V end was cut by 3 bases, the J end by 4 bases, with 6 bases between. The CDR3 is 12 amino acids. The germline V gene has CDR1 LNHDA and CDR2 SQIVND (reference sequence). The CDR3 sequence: CASSMVSTEAFF. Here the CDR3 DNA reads TGTGCCAGTAGTATGGTTAGCACTGAAGCTTTCTTT.

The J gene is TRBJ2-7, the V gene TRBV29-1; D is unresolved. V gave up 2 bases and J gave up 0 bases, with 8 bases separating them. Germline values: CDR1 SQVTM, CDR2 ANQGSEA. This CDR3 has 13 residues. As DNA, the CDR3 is TGCAGCGTTGAAAATGCAGACTCCTACGAGCAGTACTTC. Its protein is CSVENADSYEQYF.

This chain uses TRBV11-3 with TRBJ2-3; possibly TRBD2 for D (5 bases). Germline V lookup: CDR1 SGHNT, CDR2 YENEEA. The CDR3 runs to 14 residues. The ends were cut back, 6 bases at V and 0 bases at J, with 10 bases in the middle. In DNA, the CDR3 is TGTGCCAGCAGTCGACTACTCAGCACAGATACGCAGTATTTT. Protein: CASSRLLSTDTQYF.

The CDR3 loop reads CASSQPDGKPDTQYF. Here the CDR3 DNA reads TGTGCCAGCAGCCAACCCGACGGGAAGCCAGATACGCAGTATTTT. The J gene is TRBJ2-3, the V gene TRBV6-5; D is possibly TRBD2 (5 bases). Between the trimmed V and J ends, which lost 6 bases and 4 bases, there was a span of 17 bases. Germline V lookup: CDR1 MNHEY, CDR2 SVGAGI. The CDR3 is made up of 15 amino acids.

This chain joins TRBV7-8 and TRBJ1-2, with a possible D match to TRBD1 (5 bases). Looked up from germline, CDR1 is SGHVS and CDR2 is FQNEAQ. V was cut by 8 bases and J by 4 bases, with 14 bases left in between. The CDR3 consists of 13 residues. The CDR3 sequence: CASRGGEGYGYTF. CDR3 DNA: TGTGCCAGCCGGGGCGGGGAAGGCTATGGCTACACCTTC.

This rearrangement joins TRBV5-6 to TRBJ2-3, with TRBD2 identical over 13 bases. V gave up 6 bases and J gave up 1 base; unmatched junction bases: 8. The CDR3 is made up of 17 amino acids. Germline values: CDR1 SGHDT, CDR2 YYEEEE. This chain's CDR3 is CASNPGLAGFRTDTQYF. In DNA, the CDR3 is TGTGCCAGCAACCCGGGACTAGCGGGGTTTCGCACAGATACGCAGTATTTT.

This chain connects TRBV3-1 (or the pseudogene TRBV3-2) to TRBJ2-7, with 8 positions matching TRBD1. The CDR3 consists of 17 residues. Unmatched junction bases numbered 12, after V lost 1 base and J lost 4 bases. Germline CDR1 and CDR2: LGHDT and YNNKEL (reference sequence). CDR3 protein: CASSQAPRDRGKYEQYF. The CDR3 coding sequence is TGTGCCAGCAGCCAAGCTCCCCGAGACAGGGGAAAATACGAGCAGTACTTC.

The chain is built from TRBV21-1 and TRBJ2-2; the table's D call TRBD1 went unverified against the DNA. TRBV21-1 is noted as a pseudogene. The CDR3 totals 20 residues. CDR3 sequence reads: CASSKAGGGQGPSNTGELFF. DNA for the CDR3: TGTGCCAGCAGCAAAGCTGGGGGAGGACAGGGCCCCTCGAACACCGGGGAGCTGTTTTTT.

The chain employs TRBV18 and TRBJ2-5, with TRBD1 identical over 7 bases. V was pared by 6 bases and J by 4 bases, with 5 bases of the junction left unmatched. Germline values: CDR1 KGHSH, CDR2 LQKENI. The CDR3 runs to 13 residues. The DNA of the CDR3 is TGTGCCAGCTCTCCGACAGGGCCAGAGACCCAGTACTTC. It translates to CASSPTGPETQYF.

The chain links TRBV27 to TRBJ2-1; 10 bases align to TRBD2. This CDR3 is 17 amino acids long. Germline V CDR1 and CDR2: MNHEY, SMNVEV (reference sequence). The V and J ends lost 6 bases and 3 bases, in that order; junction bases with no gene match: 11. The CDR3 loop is CASSQSGTSVRYNEQFF. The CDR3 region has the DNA TGTGCCAGCAGCCAATCCGGGACTAGCGTACGCTACAATGAGCAGTTCTTC.

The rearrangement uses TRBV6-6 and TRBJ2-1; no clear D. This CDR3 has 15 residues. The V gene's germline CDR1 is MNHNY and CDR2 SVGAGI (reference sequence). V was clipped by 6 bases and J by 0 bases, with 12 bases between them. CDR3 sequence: CASRPIGSSYNEQFF. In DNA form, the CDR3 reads TGTGCCAGCAGACCCATAGGAAGCTCCTACAATGAGCAGTTCTTC.

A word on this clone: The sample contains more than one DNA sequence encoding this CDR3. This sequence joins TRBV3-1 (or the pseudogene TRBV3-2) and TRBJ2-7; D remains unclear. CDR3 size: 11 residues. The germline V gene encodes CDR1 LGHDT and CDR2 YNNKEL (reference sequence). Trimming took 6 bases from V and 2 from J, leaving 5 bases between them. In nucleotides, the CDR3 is TGTGCCAGCAGTCAGGCCTACGAGCAGTACTTC. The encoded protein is CASSQAYEQYF.

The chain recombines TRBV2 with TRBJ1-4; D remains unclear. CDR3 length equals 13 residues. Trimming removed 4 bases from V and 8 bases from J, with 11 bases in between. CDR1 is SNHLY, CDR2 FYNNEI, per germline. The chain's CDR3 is CASSGTVREKLFF. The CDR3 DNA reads TGTGCCAGCAGTGGCACAGTAAGGGAAAAACTGTTTTTT.

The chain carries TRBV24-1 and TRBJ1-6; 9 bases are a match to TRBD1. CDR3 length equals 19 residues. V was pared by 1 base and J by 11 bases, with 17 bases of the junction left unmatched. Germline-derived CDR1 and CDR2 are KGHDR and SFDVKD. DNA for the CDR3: TGTGCCACCAGTGATTTTGCAGTGATGACAGGGGGATTATGTACACCCCTCCACTTT. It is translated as CATSDFAVMTGGLCTPLHF.

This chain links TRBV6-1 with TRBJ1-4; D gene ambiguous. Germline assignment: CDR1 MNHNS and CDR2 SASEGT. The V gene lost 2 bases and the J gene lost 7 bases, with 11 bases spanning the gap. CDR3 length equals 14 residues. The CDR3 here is CASSEPGEGEKLFF. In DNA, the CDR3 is TGTGCCAGCAGTGAACCCGGGGAAGGTGAAAAACTGTTTTTT.

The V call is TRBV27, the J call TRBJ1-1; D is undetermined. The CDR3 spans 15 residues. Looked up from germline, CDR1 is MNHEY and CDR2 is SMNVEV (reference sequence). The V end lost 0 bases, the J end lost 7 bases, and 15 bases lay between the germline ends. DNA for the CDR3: TGTGCCAGCAGTTTATCGGCCTTCTTGGACGGTGAAGCTTTCTTT. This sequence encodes CASSLSAFLDGEAFF.

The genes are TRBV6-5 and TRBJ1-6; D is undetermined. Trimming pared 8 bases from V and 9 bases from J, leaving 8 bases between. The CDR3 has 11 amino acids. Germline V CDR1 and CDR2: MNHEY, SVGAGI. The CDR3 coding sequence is TGTGCCAGCGGGGAGGCTTCACCCCTCCACTTT. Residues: CASGEASPLHF.

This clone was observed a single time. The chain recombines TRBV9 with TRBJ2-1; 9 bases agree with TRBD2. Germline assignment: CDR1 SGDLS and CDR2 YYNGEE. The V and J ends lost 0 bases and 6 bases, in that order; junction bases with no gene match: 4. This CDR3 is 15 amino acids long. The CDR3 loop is CASSVEGGGANEQFF. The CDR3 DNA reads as TGTGCCAGCAGCGTAGAAGGCGGGGGGGCCAATGAGCAGTTCTTC.

The CDR3 reads CASSLGVGTEGVGAEAFF. The DNA of the CDR3 is TGTGCCAGCAGCTTAGGGGTAGGGACAGAGGGGGTTGGCGCTGAAGCTTTCTTT. The chain joins TRBV13 to TRBJ1-1; 7 bases line up with TRBD1. The CDR3 consists of 18 residues. J lost 6 bases, V lost 0 bases, and 16 bases had no gene match. Germline V gene data show CDR1 as PRHDT and CDR2 as FYEKMQ (reference sequence).

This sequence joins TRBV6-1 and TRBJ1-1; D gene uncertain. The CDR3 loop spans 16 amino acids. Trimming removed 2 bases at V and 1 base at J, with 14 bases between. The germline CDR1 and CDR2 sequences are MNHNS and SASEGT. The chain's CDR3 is CASSEFKTISNTEAFF. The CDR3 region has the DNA TGTGCCAGCAGTGAATTTAAAACGATATCGAACACTGAAGCTTTCTTT.

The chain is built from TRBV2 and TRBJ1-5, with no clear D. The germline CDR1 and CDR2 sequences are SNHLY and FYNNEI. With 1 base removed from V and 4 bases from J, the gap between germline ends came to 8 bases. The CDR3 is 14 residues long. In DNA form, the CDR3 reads TGTGCCAGCAGTGAAGGGCAGTGGAATCAGCCCCAGCATTTT. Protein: CASSEGQWNQPQHF.

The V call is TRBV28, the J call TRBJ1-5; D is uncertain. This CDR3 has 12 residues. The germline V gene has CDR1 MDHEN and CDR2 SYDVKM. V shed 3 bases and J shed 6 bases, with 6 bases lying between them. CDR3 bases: TGTGCCAGCAGTTTGGGCTCTCAGCCCCAGCATTTT. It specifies CASSLGSQPQHF.

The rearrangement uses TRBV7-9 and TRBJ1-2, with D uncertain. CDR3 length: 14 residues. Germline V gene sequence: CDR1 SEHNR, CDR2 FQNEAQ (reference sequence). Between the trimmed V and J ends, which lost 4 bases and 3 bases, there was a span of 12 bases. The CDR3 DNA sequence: TGTGCCAGCAGCTGGATTAGGGATGACTATGGCTACACCTTC. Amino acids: CASSWIRDDYGYTF.

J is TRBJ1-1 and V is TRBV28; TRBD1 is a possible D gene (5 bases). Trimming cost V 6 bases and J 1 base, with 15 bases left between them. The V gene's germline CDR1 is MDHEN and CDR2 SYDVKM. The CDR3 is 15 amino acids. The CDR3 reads CASSRGGFRNTEAFF. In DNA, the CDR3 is TGTGCCAGCAGCCGGGGCGGTTTTAGGAACACTGAAGCTTTCTTT.

Here the CDR3 DNA reads TGTGCCATCAACCCGGGATGGGAGGCTAGCGGGTATCATGAGCAGTTCTTC. Translating gives CAINPGWEASGYHEQFF. The V gene is TRBV10-3, the J gene TRBJ2-1; TRBD2 agrees at 8 bases. CDR1 ENHRY and CDR2 SYGVKD come from the germline V gene. CDR3 length equals 17 residues. V lost 7 bases and J lost 8; bases outside the gene matches: 19.

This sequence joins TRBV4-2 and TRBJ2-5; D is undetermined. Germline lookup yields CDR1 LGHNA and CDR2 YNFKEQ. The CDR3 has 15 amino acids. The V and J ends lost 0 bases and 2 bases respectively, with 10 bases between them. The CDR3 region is CASSQDLPPQETQYF. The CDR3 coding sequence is TGTGCCAGCAGCCAAGATCTTCCACCTCAAGAGACCCAGTACTTC.

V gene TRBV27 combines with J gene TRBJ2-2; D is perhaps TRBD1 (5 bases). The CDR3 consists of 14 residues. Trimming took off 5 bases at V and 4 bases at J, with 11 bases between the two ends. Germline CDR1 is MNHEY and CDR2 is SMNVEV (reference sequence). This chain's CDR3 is CASSILQVTGELFF. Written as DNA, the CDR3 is TGTGCCAGCAGTATTCTACAGGTCACCGGGGAGCTGTTTTTT.

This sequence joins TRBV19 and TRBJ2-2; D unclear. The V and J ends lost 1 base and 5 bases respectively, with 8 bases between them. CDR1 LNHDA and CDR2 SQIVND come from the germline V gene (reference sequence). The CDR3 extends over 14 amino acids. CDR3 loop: CASSIGLGTGELFF. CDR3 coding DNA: TGTGCCAGTAGTATAGGTTTAGGGACCGGGGAGCTGTTTTTT.

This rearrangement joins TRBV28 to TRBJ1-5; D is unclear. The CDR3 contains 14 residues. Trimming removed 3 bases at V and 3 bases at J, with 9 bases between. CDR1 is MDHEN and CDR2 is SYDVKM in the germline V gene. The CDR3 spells CASSFPRLNQPQHF. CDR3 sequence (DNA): TGTGCCAGCAGTTTCCCCCGTCTCAATCAGCCCCAGCATTTT.

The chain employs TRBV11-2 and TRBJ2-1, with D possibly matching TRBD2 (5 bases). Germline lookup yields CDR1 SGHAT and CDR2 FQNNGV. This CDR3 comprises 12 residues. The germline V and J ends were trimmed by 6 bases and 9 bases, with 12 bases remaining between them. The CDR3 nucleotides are TGTGCCAGCAGTCCAACTGCGGGTGAGCAGTTCTTC. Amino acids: CASSPTAGEQFF.